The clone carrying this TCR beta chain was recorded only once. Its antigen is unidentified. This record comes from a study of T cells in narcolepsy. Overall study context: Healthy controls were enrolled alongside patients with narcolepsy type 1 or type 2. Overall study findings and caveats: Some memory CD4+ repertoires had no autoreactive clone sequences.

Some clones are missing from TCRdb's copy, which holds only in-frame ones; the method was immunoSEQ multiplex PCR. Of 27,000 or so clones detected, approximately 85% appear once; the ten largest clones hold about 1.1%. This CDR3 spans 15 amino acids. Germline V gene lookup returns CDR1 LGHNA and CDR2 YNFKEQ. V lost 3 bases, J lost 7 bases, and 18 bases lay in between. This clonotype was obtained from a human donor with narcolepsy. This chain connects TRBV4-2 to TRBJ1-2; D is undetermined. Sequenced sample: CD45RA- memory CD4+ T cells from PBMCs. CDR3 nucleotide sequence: TGTGCCAGCAGCCACGGGGAGAAACCGACTGCTGGCTACACCTTC. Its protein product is CASSHGEKPTAGYTF.